A single sample is the source of the 2 T cell receptor beta chains below, sequenced in a study of T cells in Graves' hyperthyroidism and ophthalmopathy. Amplification targeted TCR beta CDR3 regions from RNA transcripts. An initial round of RT-PCR targeting the TCR CDR3 relied on the HTBI primer set. TCRdb re-called the multiplex PCR reads through MiXCR, storing one row per CDR3 protein. This table has a few hundred thousand distinct CDR3 sequences, 13% to 15% appearing once. What was sequenced was blood. All receptors derive from a middle-aged woman with Graves' hyperthyroidism that later progressed to Graves' ophthalmopathy.

This clonotype occurred a few times. The rearrangement uses TRBV20-1 and TRBJ1-1, with 8 bases fitting TRBD1. V trimming: 1 base; J trimming: 0 bases; junction bases outside the gene matches: 1. Germline V gene lookup returns CDR1 DFQATT and CDR2 SNEGSKA (reference sequence). The CDR3 loop spans 14 amino acids. CDR3 DNA: TGCAGTGCTAGAGCGGACAGGGTGAACACTGAAGCTTTCTTT. Its protein is CSARADRVNTEAFF.

This clonotype showed up many times. The rearrangement uses TRBV24-1 and TRBJ2-3; maybe TRBD2 (5 bases). Germline CDR1 reads KGHDR; CDR2 reads SFDVKD. V lost 5 bases to trimming and J lost 4 bases, with 9 bases between them. This CDR3 region has 13 residues. CDR3 in DNA: TGTGCCACCAGTGGAGGGTCCCCAGATACGCAGTATTTT. Amino acid sequence: CATSGGSPDTQYF.